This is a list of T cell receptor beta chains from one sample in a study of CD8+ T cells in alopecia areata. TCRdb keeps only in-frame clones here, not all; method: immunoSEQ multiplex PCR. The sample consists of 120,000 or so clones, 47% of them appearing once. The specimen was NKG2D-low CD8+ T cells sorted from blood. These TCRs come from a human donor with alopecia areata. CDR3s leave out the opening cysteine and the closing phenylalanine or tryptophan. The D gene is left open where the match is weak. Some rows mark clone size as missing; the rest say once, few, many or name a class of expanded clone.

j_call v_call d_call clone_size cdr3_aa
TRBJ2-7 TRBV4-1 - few ASSQDRRVSYEQY
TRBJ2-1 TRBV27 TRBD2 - ASSLSGLAGSSYNEQF
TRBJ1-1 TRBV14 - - ASSQGRATEAF
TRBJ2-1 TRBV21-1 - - ASGLGDGYNEQF
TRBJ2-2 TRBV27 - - ASSPDRATGELF
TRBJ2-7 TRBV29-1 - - SVEGSWGGKVYEQY
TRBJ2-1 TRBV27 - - ASSPTGVGNEQF
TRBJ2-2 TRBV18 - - AGERNAGELF
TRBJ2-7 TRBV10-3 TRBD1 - AISEGTGGAYEQY
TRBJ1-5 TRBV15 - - ATSRGGNQPQH
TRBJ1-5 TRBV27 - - ASGGGSVPQH
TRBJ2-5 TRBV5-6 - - ASSEDSQETQY
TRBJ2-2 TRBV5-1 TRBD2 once ASSSSPGLADTGELF
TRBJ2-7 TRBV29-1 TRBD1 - SVSAGTGYEQY
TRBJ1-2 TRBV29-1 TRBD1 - SVELQGNYGYT
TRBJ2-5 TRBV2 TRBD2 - ASSEAPLAGETQY
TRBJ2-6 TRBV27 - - ASSSGANVLT
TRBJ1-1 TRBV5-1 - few ASSMTGNTEAF
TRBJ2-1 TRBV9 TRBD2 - ASSVVAGGSYNEQF
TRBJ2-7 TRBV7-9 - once ASSLRPNEQY
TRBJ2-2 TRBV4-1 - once ASSQGQGGFGELF
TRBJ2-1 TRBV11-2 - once ASSLVGAAMDRNEQF
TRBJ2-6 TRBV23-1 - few ASSRRLSPEGANVLT
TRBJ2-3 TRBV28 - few ASSLFGHPPTDTQY
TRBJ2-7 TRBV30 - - ACPTWAGEQY
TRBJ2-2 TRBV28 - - ASSLLAGELF
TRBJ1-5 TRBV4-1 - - ASSQVAGNQPQH
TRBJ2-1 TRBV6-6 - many ASSYPAAARYNEQF
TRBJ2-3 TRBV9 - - ASSVAGGADTQY
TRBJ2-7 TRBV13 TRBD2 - ASSSGTSGNYEQY
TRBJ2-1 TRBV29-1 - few SALPSGTNEQF
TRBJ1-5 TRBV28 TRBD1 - ASRWTGLSNQPQH
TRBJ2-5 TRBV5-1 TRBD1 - ASSSGTGGAEETQY
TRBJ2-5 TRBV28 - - ASSLEDETQY
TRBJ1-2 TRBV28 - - ASSLGRSLYGYT
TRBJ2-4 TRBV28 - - ASSPGPKNIQY
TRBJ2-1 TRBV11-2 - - ASSSPTRNEQF
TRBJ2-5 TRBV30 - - AWSREEQETQY
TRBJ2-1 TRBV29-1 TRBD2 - SVAGEGYNEQF
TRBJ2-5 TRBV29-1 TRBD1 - SAEEDRQTQY
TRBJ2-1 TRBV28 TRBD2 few ASSLPIAGFHNEQF
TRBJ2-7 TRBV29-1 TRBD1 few SVRTGDSYEQY
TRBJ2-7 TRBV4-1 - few ASSQEGLVYEQY
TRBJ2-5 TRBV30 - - AWSVGGGARETQY
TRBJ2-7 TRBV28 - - ASTSPSNSYEQY
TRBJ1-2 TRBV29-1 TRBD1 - SAQTGTDYGYT